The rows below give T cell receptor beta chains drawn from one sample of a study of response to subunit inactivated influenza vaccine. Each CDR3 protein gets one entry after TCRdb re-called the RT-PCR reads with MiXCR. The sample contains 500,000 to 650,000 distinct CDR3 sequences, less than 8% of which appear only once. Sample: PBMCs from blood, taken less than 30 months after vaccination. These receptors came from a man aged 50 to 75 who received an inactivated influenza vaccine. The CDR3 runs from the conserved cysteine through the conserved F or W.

CDR3 protein: CSASGLDYSNQPQHF
V gene: TRBV20-1

CDR3 protein: CASSVGLGNTDTQYF
V gene: TRBV5-6

CDR3 protein: CASSLVPDGTQYF
V gene: TRBV18

CDR3 protein: CASSQETVRGNSPLHF
V gene: TRBV4-1

CDR3 protein: CASSPAGVSTDTQYF
V gene: TRBV7-2

CDR3 protein: CASSPRHYSPLHF
V gene: TRBV28

CDR3 protein: CASSIDSDYGYTF
V gene: TRBV5-1

CDR3 protein: CASSEGINSYEQYF
V gene: TRBV7-9

CDR3 protein: CASSQDRGRAYEQYF
V gene: TRBV3-1

CDR3 protein: CASRGFTDTQYF
V gene: TRBV7-2

CDR3 protein: CASSVASGNPGELFF
V gene: TRBV2

CDR3 protein: CSVLATVRTDTQYF
V gene: TRBV29-1

CDR3 protein: CASSSPGGYETQYF
V gene: TRBV7-2

CDR3 protein: CRGLQGTEAFF
V gene: TRBV20-1

CDR3 protein: CSALGTGTFFYSPLHF
V gene: TRBV20-1

CDR3 protein: CSVGGTGGNAYEQYF
V gene: TRBV29-1

CDR3 protein: CASSYTLPRTGTKGDTQYF
V gene: TRBV28

CDR3 protein: CASRDIPSTSYEQYF
V gene: TRBV2

CDR3 protein: CASSLYLSAGANRNEQFF
V gene: TRBV11-3

CDR3 protein: CASSASGGPRGAEAFF
V gene: TRBV9

CDR3 protein: CASSYPDQPQHF
V gene: TRBV6-6

CDR3 protein: CASSPGADGTDTQYF
V gene: TRBV3-1